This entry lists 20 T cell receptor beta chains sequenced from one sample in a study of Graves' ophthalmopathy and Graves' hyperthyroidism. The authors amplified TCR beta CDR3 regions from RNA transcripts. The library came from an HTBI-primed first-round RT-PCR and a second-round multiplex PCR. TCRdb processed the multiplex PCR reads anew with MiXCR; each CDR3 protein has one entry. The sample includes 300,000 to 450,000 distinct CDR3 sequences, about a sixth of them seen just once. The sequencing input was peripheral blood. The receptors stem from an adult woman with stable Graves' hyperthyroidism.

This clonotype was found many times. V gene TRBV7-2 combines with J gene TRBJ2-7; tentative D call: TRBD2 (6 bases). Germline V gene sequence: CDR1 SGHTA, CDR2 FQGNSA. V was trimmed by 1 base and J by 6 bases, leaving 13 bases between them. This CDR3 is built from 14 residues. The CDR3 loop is CASSLVGGFLEQYF. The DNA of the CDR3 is TGTGCCAGCAGCTTAGTGGGGGGTTTCCTCGAGCAGTACTTC.

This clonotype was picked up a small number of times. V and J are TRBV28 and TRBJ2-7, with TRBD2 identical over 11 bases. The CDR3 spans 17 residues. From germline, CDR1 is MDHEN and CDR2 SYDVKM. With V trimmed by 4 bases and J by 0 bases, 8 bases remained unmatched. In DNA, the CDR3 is TGTGCCAGCAGTTCAATCGGACTAGCGGGCAACTCCTACGAGCAGTACTTC. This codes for CASSSIGLAGNSYEQYF.

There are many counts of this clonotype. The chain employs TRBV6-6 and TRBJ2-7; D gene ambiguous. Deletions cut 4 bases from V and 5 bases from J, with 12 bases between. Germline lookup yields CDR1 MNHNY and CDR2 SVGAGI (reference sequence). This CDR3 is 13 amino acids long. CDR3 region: CASSFTTVHEQYF. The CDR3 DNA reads TGTGCCAGCAGTTTTACGACTGTCCACGAGCAGTACTTC.

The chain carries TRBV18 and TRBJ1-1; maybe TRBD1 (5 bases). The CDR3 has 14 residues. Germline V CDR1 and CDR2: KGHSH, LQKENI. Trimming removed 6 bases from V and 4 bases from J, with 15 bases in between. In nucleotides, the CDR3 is TGTGCCAGCTCTCCGAGGGGATTAGCCACTGAAGCTTTCTTT. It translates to CASSPRGLATEAFF.

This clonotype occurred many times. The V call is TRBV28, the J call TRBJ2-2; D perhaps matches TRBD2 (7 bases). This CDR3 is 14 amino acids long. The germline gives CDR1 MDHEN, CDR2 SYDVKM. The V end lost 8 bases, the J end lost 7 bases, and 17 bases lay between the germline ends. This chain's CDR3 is CASRGGGLIGELFF. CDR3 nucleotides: TGTGCCAGCCGAGGGGGGGGCCTCATCGGGGAGCTGTTTTTT.

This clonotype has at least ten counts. CDR3 sequence reads: CASSLGGNYQPQHF. The CDR3, as DNA: TGTGCCAGCAGCTTAGGGGGGAATTATCAGCCCCAGCATTTT. The chain carries TRBV7-2 and TRBJ1-5; D perhaps matches TRBD1 (5 bases). This CDR3 contains 14 residues. Germline CDR1 is SGHTA and CDR2 is FQGNSA. The V gene lost 1 base and the J gene lost 5 bases, with 9 bases spanning the gap. Combining the CDR3 with reference TRBV7-2 and TRBJ1-5 gives the whole variable domain GAGVSQSPSNKVTEKGKDVELRCDPISGHTALYWYRQSLGQGLEFLIYFQGNSAPDKSGLPSDRFSAERTGGSVSTLTIQRTQQEDSAVYLCASSLGGNYQPQHFGDGTRLSIL.

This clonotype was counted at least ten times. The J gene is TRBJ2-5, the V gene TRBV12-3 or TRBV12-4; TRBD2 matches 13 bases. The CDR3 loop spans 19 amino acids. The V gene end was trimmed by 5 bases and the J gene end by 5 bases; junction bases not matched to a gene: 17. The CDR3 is CASSGPLGLAGVFVETQYF. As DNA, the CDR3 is TGTGCCAGCAGTGGCCCCCTAGGACTAGCGGGAGTGTTCGTCGAGACCCAGTACTTC.

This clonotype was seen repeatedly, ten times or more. The chain's CDR3 is CATSDRVNQPQHF. Written as DNA, the CDR3 is TGTGCTACATCGGATAGGGTCAATCAGCCCCAGCATTTT. The rearrangement links TRBV12-5 to TRBJ1-5; D is ambiguous. The CDR3 covers 13 residues. From germline, CDR1 is LGHNT and CDR2 FRNRAP. The germline V and J ends were trimmed by 10 bases and 3 bases, with 13 bases remaining between them.

In DNA, the CDR3 is TGTGCCAGCAGTTTTATGTCACCATCTAAAGCTTTCTTT. It codes for CASSFMSPSKAFF. The rearrangement joins TRBV27 to TRBJ1-1; no clear D gene. The CDR3 has 13 residues. Germline CDR1 reads MNHEY; CDR2 reads SMNVEV (reference sequence). Trimming removed 3 bases at V and 9 bases at J, with 14 bases between.

In DNA form, the CDR3 reads TGTGCCAGCAGTTTTGCGGGAGGGCCCGGCGAGCAGTACTTC. Residues: CASSFAGGPGEQYF. The V gene is TRBV27, the J gene TRBJ2-7, with TRBD2 matching 9 bases. The CDR3 length is 14 residues. With 3 bases clipped from V and 6 bases from J, the junction kept 6 bases outside the gene matches. Germline values: CDR1 MNHEY, CDR2 SMNVEV (reference sequence).

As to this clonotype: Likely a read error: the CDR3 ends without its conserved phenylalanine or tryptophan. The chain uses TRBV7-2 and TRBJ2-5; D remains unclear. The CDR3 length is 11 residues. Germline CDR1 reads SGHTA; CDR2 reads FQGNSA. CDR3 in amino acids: CASTAQESQYL. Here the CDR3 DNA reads TGTGCCAGCACCGCCCAAGAGAGCCAGTACCTC.

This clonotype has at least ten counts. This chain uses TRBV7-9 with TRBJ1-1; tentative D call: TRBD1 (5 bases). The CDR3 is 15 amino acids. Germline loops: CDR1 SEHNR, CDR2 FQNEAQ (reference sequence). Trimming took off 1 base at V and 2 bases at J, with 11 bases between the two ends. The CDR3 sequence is CASSLEGQLNTEAFF. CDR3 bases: TGTGCCAGCAGCTTAGAGGGGCAGTTAAACACTGAAGCTTTCTTT. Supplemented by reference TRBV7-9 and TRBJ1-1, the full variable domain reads DTGVSQNPRHKITKRGQNVTFRCDPISEHNRLYWYRQTLGQGPEFLTYFQNEAQLEKSRLLSDRFSAERPKGSFSTLEIQRTEQGDSAMYLCASSLEGQLNTEAFFGQGTRLTVV.

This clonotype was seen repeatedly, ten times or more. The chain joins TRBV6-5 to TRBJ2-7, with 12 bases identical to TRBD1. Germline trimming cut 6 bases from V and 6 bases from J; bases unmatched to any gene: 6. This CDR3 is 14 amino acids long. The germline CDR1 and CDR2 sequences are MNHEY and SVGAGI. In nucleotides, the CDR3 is TGTGCCAGCAGCTTGGGACAGGGGGCCTCCGAGCAGTACTTC. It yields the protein CASSLGQGASEQYF.

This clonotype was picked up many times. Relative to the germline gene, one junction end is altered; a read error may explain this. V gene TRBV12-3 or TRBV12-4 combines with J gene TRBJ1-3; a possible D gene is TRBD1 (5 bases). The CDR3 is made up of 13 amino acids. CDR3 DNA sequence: TGTGCCGGGACTCACTCCTCTGGAAACACCACATATTTT. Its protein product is CAGTHSSGNTTYF.

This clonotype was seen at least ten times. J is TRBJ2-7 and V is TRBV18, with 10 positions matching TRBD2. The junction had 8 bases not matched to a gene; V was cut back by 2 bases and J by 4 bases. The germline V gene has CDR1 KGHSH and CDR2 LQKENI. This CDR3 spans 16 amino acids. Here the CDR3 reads CASSPSSGRARYEQYF. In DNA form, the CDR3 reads TGTGCCAGCTCACCATCCAGCGGGAGGGCCCGGTACGAGCAGTACTTC. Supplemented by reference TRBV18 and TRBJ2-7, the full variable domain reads NAGVMQNPRHLVRRRGQEARLRCSPMKGHSHVYWYRQLPEEGLKFMVYLQKENIIDESGMPKERFSAEFPKEGPSILRIQQVVRGDSAAYFCASSPSSGRARYEQYFGPGTRLTVT.

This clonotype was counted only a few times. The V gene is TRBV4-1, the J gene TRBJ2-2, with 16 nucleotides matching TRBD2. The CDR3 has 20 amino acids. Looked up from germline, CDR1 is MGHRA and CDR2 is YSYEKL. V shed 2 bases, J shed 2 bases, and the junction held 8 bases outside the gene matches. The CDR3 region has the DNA TGCGCCAGCAGCCAAATCGGGACTAGCGGGAGGGCCCCCAACACCGGGGAGCTGTTTTTT. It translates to CASSQIGTSGRAPNTGELFF.

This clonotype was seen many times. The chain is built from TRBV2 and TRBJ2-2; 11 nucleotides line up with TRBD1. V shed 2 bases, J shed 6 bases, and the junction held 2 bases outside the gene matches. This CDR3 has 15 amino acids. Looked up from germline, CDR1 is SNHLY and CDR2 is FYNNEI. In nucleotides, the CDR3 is TGTGCCAGCAGTGAAATGGGACAGGGGGCCGGGGAGCTGTTTTTT. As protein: CASSEMGQGAGELFF.

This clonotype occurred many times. CDR3: CASSPTLQGKASPLHF. In DNA form, the CDR3 reads TGTGCCAGCAGCCCGACCCTTCAGGGCAAGGCTTCACCCCTCCACTTT. The chain links TRBV2 to TRBJ1-6; a weak D match, TRBD1 (5 bases). The CDR3 sequence is 16 residues long. Trimming took 6 bases from V and 9 from J, leaving 21 bases between them. Germline CDR1 and CDR2: SNHLY and FYNNEI.

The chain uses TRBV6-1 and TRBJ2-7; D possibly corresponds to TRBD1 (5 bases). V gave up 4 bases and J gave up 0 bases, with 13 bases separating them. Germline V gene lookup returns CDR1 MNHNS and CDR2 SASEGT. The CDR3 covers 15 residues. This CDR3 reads CASSASSGNSYEQYF. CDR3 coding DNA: TGTGCCAGCAGTGCATCCTCAGGGAACTCCTACGAGCAGTACTTC.

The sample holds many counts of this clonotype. CDR3 sequence reads: CASSTLQGARTGELFF. The DNA for the CDR3 is TGTGCCAGTAGTACTCTACAGGGGGCGAGGACCGGGGAGCTGTTTTTT. The chain has TRBV19 and TRBJ2-2; TRBD1 aligns across 9 bases. The CDR3 sequence is 16 residues long. Unmatched junction bases numbered 8, after V lost 4 bases and J lost 5 bases. The germline V gene encodes CDR1 LNHDA and CDR2 SQIVND (reference sequence).